What follows are 12 T cell receptor beta chains derived from one specimen sequenced in a study of shared clonotypes between healthy human individuals. TCRdb keeps only in-frame clones here, not all; method: immunoSEQ multiplex PCR. In the table there are roughly 700,000 clones, less than 95% of which are singletons. The sequenced sample was memory CD8+ T cells from PBMCs. Documented subset: CD45RO+ cells pooled with CCR7-negative TemRA cells. These receptors originate from a man between 18 and 35 years old in good health. Some clones in this sample may be carry-over from other donors' samples.

This chain joins TRBV6-6 and TRBJ2-7; a possible D gene is TRBD2 (6 bases). Germline assignment: CDR1 MNHNY and CDR2 SVGAGI (reference sequence). Trimming took 5 bases from V and 3 from J, leaving 17 bases between them. The CDR3 is 15 amino acids. The CDR3 is CASSPRGGLDYEQYF. In nucleotides, the CDR3 is TGTGCCAGCAGTCCGCGGGGCGGGCTTGACTACGAGCAGTACTTC.

This clone was counted once. The chain combines TRBV4-1 with TRBJ2-1; 10 bases are a match to TRBD1. This CDR3 spans 15 amino acids. CDR1 MGHRA and CDR2 YSYEKL come from the germline V gene. With 6 bases clipped from V and 7 bases from J, the junction kept 9 bases outside the gene matches. The CDR3 DNA sequence: TGCGCCAGCAGACCGGACAGGGGGTTACTGAATGAGCAGTTCTTC. Its protein is CASRPDRGLLNEQFF.

This sequence joins TRBV10-3 and TRBJ1-1; the D gene is possibly TRBD1 (5 bases). V lost 4 bases, J lost 8 bases, and 11 bases lay in between. CDR3 size: 12 residues. Germline-derived CDR1 and CDR2 are ENHRY and SYGVKD. CDR3 in DNA: TGTGCCATCAGTGGATTGGAGGGGGAAGCTTTCTTT. It encodes CAISGLEGEAFF.

The chain joins TRBV21-1 to TRBJ1-2. TRBV21-1 is recorded as a pseudogene. This CDR3 comprises 9 residues. The CDR3 reads CASKGGYTF. DNA for the CDR3: TGTGCCAGCAAGGGTGGCTACACCTTC.

The genes are TRBV5-5 and TRBJ2-7; D is ambiguous. Germline CDR1 and CDR2: SGHKS and YYEKEE (reference sequence). The V end was cut by 2 bases, the J end by 0 bases, with 12 bases between. The CDR3 covers 15 residues. This CDR3 is CASSFGKLSSYEQYF. The CDR3 DNA sequence: TGTGCCAGCAGCTTCGGCAAGCTTAGCTCCTACGAGCAGTACTTC.

This clone was recorded once. This sequence joins TRBV27 and TRBJ2-1; 9 nucleotides align to TRBD2. The germline CDR1 and CDR2 sequences are MNHEY and SMNVEV (reference sequence). The CDR3 runs 16 residues. Trimming at V came to 4 bases and at J to 10 bases, leaving 14 bases not matched to a gene. CDR3 amino acids: CASSSVKVAGVFEQFF. The CDR3 nucleotides read TGTGCCAGCAGTTCCGTGAAGGTAGCGGGAGTATTCGAGCAGTTCTTC.

The rearrangement links TRBV21-1 to TRBJ2-1. TRBV21-1 is listed as a pseudogene. The CDR3 loop spans 16 amino acids. This chain's CDR3 is CASSKALQSSYNEQFF. The CDR3 DNA follows: TGTGCCAGCAGCAAAGCGCTGCAAAGCTCCTACAATGAGCAGTTCTTC.

J is TRBJ2-2 and V is TRBV27; 9 nucleotides align to TRBD2. J lost 4 bases, V lost 6 bases, and 12 bases had no gene match. From germline, CDR1 is MNHEY and CDR2 SMNVEV (reference sequence). The CDR3 is made up of 17 amino acids. CDR3 coding DNA: TGTGCCAGCAGGCCCTCCTTAGCGGGAGCGGTCACCGGGGAGCTGTTTTTT. This translates into CASRPSLAGAVTGELFF.

The genes are TRBV6-5 and TRBJ2-3; 7 positions match TRBD2. CDR1 and CDR2 (germline): MNHEY, SVGAGI. The CDR3 consists of 14 residues. Germline trimming cut 5 bases from V and 1 base from J; bases unmatched to any gene: 3. CDR3 sequence (DNA): TGTGCCAGCAGTGCCGGGAGGCGCACAGATACGCAGTATTTT. Translated: CASSAGRRTDTQYF.

The chain recombines TRBV13 with TRBJ2-3, with D perhaps matching TRBD1 or TRBD2 (6 bases each). Trimming left V 4 bases short and J 6 bases short, with 20 bases between. Germline V gene lookup returns CDR1 PRHDT and CDR2 FYEKMQ (reference sequence). This CDR3 comprises 16 residues. The CDR3 DNA follows: TGTGCCAGCAGCTGGCGGGGCGGACAGTTGAGGGATACGCAGTATTTT. This codes for CASSWRGGQLRDTQYF.

The chain links TRBV9 to TRBJ1-2; D gene unclear. V was clipped by 0 bases and J by 9 bases, with 12 bases between them. The CDR3 spans 13 residues. The germline V gene has CDR1 SGDLS and CDR2 YYNGEE. CDR3 protein: CASSVGGLWSYTF. The CDR3 DNA reads TGTGCCAGCAGCGTAGGAGGGTTATGGAGCTACACCTTC. The entire variable domain, with the rest obtained from reference TRBV9 and TRBJ1-2, is as follows: DSGVTQTPKHLITATGQRVTLRCSPRSGDLSVYWYQQSLDQGLQFLIQYYNGEERAKGNILERFSAQQFPDLHSELNLSSLELGDSALYFCASSVGGLWSYTFGSGTRLTVV.

The rearrangement links TRBV19 to TRBJ2-1, with D possibly being TRBD2 (6 bases). Trimming took 6 bases from V and 4 from J, leaving 13 bases between them. The CDR3 is 14 residues long. The germline V gene encodes CDR1 LNHDA and CDR2 SQIVND (reference sequence). The CDR3 region has the DNA TGTGCCAGTAGCGTGGGACTCGAGTACAATGAGCAGTTCTTC. It is translated as CASSVGLEYNEQFF.